Listed below are T cell receptor beta chains from one sample, sequenced in a study of neurological immune-mediated disorders. From the 5' RACE reads, TCRdb called clonotypes with MiXCR, one entry per CDR3 protein. The data contain roughly 100,000 distinct CDR3 sequences, 10% to 11% of them seen just once; the ten biggest clones take up 2.5% to 4%. Sample: PBMCs. The receptors come from a female donor with HTLV-1-associated myelopathy (HAM/TSP). The CDR3 runs from the conserved cysteine through the conserved F or W. The D gene is left open where the match is weak. Some rows mark clone size as missing; the rest say once, few, many or name a class of expanded clone.

d_call j_call clone_size v_call cdr3_nt cdr3_aa
TRBD1 TRBJ2-7 many TRBV24-1 TGTGCCACCAGTGATCCCTACGGGACAGGGAACGAGCAGTACTTC CATSDPYGTGNEQYF
TRBD1 TRBJ2-3 many TRBV7-3 TGTGCCAGCAGCTTGGACAGGGGATACACAGATACGCAGTATTTT CASSLDRGYTDTQYF
TRBD2 TRBJ2-7 few TRBV11-2 TGTGCCAGCAGCCGGTTTAGCGGGGTGAACTACGAGCAGTACTTC CASSRFSGVNYEQYF
- TRBJ2-7 many TRBV6-2/TRBV6-3 TGTGCCAGCAGTCTTGGACAGAATGTCTACGAGCAGTACTTC CASSLGQNVYEQYF
TRBD2 TRBJ2-7 many TRBV7-2 TGTGCCAGCAGCTTATATGTAGCGGGGGGATATAACTACGAGCAGTACTTC CASSLYVAGGYNYEQYF
- TRBJ2-7 many TRBV6-6 TGTGCCAGCAGTTACTCACTAGCCCTCTACGAGCAGTACTTC CASSYSLALYEQYF
- TRBJ2-3 many TRBV7-2 TGTGCCAGCAGCTTAGGGGGATCTCACACAGATACGCAGTATTTT CASSLGGSHTDTQYF
TRBD2 TRBJ2-5 many TRBV20-1 TGCAGTGCCGGCAGCGGGGGGACGGAGACCCAGTACTTC CSAGSGGTETQYF
- TRBJ2-7 many TRBV20-1 TGCAGTGCTAGAGAAACGACAGAAAAAATTACCTACGAGCAGTACTTC CSARETTEKITYEQYF
- TRBJ1-6 many TRBV7-9 TGTGCCAGCAGCTTAACAGGGCTTCATTCACCCCTCCACTTT CASSLTGLHSPLHF
- TRBJ2-6 many TRBV5-1 TGCGCCACCTTGGACACCTCTGGGGCCAACGTCCTGACTTTC CATLDTSGANVLTF
TRBD1 TRBJ1-5 many TRBV20-1 TGCAGTGCTAGAATCAGGGGGCGAACTCAGCCCCAGCATTTT CSARIRGRTQPQHF
TRBD2 TRBJ2-6 - TRBV6-5 TGTGTCAGCAGGGAGGGAGAGTCTGGGGCCAACGTCCTGACTTTC CVSREGESGANVLTF
TRBD2 TRBJ2-3 many TRBV5-1 TGCGCCAGCAGCCTCGGGACTAGCGGGGCAGATACGCAGTATTTT CASSLGTSGADTQYF
- TRBJ1-3 many TRBV7-9 TGTGCCAGCAGCTCCGGGACCCGAAACACCATATATTTT CASSSGTRNTIYF
- TRBJ1-2 many TRBV29-1 TGCAGCGTTGCCGAGAATGGCTACACCTTC CSVAENGYTF
TRBD2 TRBJ2-3 many TRBV29-1 TGCAGCGTTGAGCTAGCGGGGGGACCCACAGATACGCAGTATTTT CSVELAGGPTDTQYF
- TRBJ2-5 - TRBV5-6 TGTGCCAGCAGGTTGAGGGGGAATCAAGAGACCCAGTACTTC CASRLRGNQETQYF
- TRBJ2-7 - TRBV11-3 TGTGCCAGCACCCCCGGGGACTGCGAGCAGTACTTC CASTPGDCEQYF
TRBD2 TRBJ2-1 many TRBV5-6 TGTGCCAGCAGCCCGACATGGCGGGGGGGCTCCTACAATGAGCAGTTCTTC CASSPTWRGGSYNEQFF
- TRBJ2-1 many TRBV7-2 TGTGCCAGCAGCTCCAGACTAGTTCATGAGCAGTTCTTC CASSSRLVHEQFF
- TRBJ2-2 few TRBV7-9 TGTGCCAGCAGCTCCCCCAGAGACCAGGCGAGGGAGCTGTTTTTT CASSSPRDQARELFF
- TRBJ2-5 many TRBV20-1 TGCAGTGCTAGAGTTGATCCGGGTCTAGGCCAAGAGACCCAGTACTTC CSARVDPGLGQETQYF
- TRBJ1-1 - TRBV18 TGTGCCAGCTCACCACCGAGCCAGAGCATGAACACTGAAGCTTTCTTT CASSPPSQSMNTEAFF
- TRBJ2-7 many TRBV5-1 TGCGCCAGCAGCTTTCGGACAGCCGAATACGAGCAGTACTTC CASSFRTAEYEQYF
- TRBJ1-1 many TRBV7-2 TGTGCCAGCAGCTTAGCAGAAAACACTGAAGCTTTCTTT CASSLAENTEAFF
- TRBJ1-2 - TRBV5-1 TGCGCCAGCAGCTTGGGACCGGCAGCTTATGGCTACACCTTC CASSLGPAAYGYTF
- TRBJ1-2 many TRBV11-2 TGTGCCAGCAGCCGTTCAGGGGTTGGCTATGGCTACACCTTC CASSRSGVGYGYTF
TRBD2 TRBJ2-1 - TRBV5-1 TGCGCCAGCAGACTGACCAATGCACGGGGGGAAGACAATGAGCAGTTCTTC CASRLTNARGEDNEQFF
- TRBJ2-3 many TRBV12-3/TRBV12-4 TGTGCCAGCAGTCGAGAGGGAACGCAGTATTTT CASSREGTQYF
TRBD1 TRBJ1-5 many TRBV15 TGTGCCACCAGCCGGGACAGGGCAAATAGCAATCAGCCCCAGCATTTT CATSRDRANSNQPQHF
- TRBJ2-7 many TRBV12-3/TRBV12-4 TGTGCCAGCAGTGGGACCCCCTACGAGCAGTACTTC CASSGTPYEQYF
- TRBJ2-3 many TRBV20-1 TGCAGTGCTAGAGATGCTAGCACAGATACGCAGTATTTT CSARDASTDTQYF
- TRBJ2-2 many TRBV20-1 TGCAGTGCTTTCCCATCGGGGGCGGGGGAGCTGTTTTTT CSAFPSGAGELFF
- TRBJ1-3 many TRBV12-3/TRBV12-4 TGTGCCAGCACCCCGCTTGGGGGGCATAGTGGAAACACCATATATTTT CASTPLGGHSGNTIYF
- TRBJ2-2 many TRBV7-2 TGTGCCAGCAGCCCCCGGTCGTCGGCGGGGGCCACCGGGGAGCTGTTTTTT CASSPRSSAGATGELFF
TRBD2 TRBJ2-3 many TRBV4-2 TGTGCCAGCAGCCTTAGCGGGTCTAGCACAGATACGCAGTATTTT CASSLSGSSTDTQYF
TRBD1 TRBJ1-5 many TRBV20-1 TGCAGTGCTAGAGGGACAACAGGGGCGGGGCAGCCCCAGCATTTT CSARGTTGAGQPQHF
- TRBJ2-3 many TRBV4-2 TGTGCCAGCAGCCAAGACAGTGCGGGGGCGAGCACAGATACGCAGTATTTT CASSQDSAGASTDTQYF
TRBD2 TRBJ2-1 - TRBV5-1 TGCGCCAGCAGCTTGGATCACCTCGGTACGGCGGGGGTTTCGTTGAATGAGCAGTTCTTC CASSLDHLGTAGVSLNEQFF
- TRBJ2-7 many TRBV12-5 TGTGCTAGTGGAGGCGGGGAATACTTCGACGAGCAGTACTTC CASGGGEYFDEQYF
TRBD1 TRBJ1-4 - TRBV7-9 TGTGCCAGCAGCCAATTAGGGACAGCCAAGGATGCAACTAATGAAAAACTGTTTTTT CASSQLGTAKDATNEKLFF
- TRBJ1-2 - TRBV20-1 TGCAGTGCTAGGGAACAGGGAAACTCTGGCTACACCTTC CSAREQGNSGYTF
- TRBJ2-7 many TRBV2 TGTGCCAGCAGTGGCGGCGAGCAGTACTTC CASSGGEQYF
TRBD2 TRBJ2-1 many TRBV5-1 TGCGCCAGCAGCCCTCCGGTAGGCGGGGGGGCCTCAGAGCAGTTCTTC CASSPPVGGGASEQFF
- TRBJ2-3 many TRBV24-1 TGTGCCACCAGTGATTCTCGACAGGGCACAGATACGCAGTATTTT CATSDSRQGTDTQYF
- TRBJ2-2 - TRBV7-6 TGTGCCAGCAGCTTGTCGCGGGCCGGGGAGCTGTTTTTT CASSLSRAGELFF
TRBD1 TRBJ2-7 many TRBV6-1 TGTGCCAGCTCAGAGACAGGGCTCTACGAGCAGTACTTC CASSETGLYEQYF
- TRBJ2-2 many TRBV7-3 TGTGCCAGCAGCTTAGACACGAACACCGGGGAGCTGTTTTTT CASSLDTNTGELFF
- TRBJ2-1 many TRBV15 TGTGCTACCAGCAGAGATGAGACACTTTTCGGTGAGCAGTTCTTC CATSRDETLFGEQFF
TRBD1 TRBJ2-7 many TRBV5-1 TGCGCCAGCAGCCTCGAACCCACAGGGGGCTACACCTACGAGCAGTACTTC CASSLEPTGGYTYEQYF
- TRBJ2-3 - TRBV12-3/TRBV12-4 TGTGCCAGCAGTTTAAGGGTCAGGGGATTTGGGGATACGCAGTATTTT CASSLRVRGFGDTQYF
- TRBJ2-1 many TRBV5-1 TGCGCCAGCAGCTTGAGATTCGATGAGCAGTTCTTC CASSLRFDEQFF
- TRBJ2-1 many TRBV7-7 TGTGCCAGCAGCTTAGTGGGAACTACCTCAGAGCAGTTCTTC CASSLVGTTSEQFF